This TCR beta chain comes out of a study of T-cell memory formation after mild COVID-19. Findings of the study overall: The finding that pre-infection memory included some responding clones suggested that cross-reactive memory joined.

This clonotype was counted many times. What it binds is not known. After 5'RACE with constant-segment primers, TCR alpha and TCR beta cDNA libraries carrying sample barcodes and UMIs were obtained. TCRdb reanalysed the 5' RACE reads using MiXCR and keeps one entry per CDR3 protein. The sample has around 99,000 distinct CDR3 sequences, around 14% seen once. Trimming cost V 5 bases and J 0 bases; bases outside gene matches: 4. Germline V gives CDR1 SGHTA, CDR2 FQGNSA. The CDR3 consists of 15 residues. Sequenced: PBMCs or a T cell subset sorted from them (not recorded which). The receptor was derived from a young man who had mild COVID-19 (a few samples of this study predate the infection). Cell type and time point are not known. The genes are TRBV7-2 and TRBJ2-1, with 7 bases aligning to TRBD2. The CDR3 DNA follows: TGTGCCAGCAGCCGCCGGGGGGACTCCTACAATGAGCAGTTCTTC. It codes for CASSRRGDSYNEQFF.